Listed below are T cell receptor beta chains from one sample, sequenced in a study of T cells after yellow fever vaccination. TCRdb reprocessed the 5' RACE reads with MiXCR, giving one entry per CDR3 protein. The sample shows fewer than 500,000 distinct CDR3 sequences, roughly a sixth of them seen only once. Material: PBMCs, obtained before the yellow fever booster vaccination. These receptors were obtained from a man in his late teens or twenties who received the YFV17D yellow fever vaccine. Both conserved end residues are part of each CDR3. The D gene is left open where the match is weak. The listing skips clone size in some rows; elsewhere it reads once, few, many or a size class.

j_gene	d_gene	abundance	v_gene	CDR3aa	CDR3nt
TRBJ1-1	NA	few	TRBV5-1	CASSFLRASTTPGAFF	TGCGCCAGCAGCTTCCTCAGGGCGTCCACTACCCCTGGAGCTTTCTTT
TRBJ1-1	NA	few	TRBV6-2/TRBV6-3	CASSQPAVITEAFF	TGTGCCAGCAGCCAACCTGCGGTGATCACTGAAGCTTTCTTT
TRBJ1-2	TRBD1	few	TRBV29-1	CSVVGQGNYGYTF	TGCAGCGTAGTTGGACAGGGAAACTATGGCTACACCTTC
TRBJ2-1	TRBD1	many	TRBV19	CASSTGQGNNEQFF	TGTGCCAGTAGTACGGGACAGGGTAACAATGAGCAGTTCTTC
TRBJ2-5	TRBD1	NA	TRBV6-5	CASRDSQETQYF	TGTGCCAGCCGGGACAGCCAAGAGACCCAGTACTTC
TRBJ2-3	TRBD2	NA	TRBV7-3	CASSTGGAHTQYF	TGTGCCAGCAGCACCGGGGGGGCACATACGCAGTATTTT
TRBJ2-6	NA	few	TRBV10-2	CASQSLSSGANVLTF	TGCGCCAGCCAGTCTTTGAGCTCTGGGGCCAACGTCCTGACTTTC
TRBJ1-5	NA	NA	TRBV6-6	CASKAQGDYQPQHF	TGTGCCAGCAAAGCACAGGGTGACTATCAGCCCCAGCATTTT
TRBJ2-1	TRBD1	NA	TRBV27	CASSTRTGRRNEQFF	TGTGCCAGCAGTACGCGGACAGGGAGAAGGAATGAGCAGTTCTTC
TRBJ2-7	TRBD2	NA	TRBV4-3	CASSQRRTSGAYEQYF	TGCGCCAGCAGCCAACGGAGGACTAGCGGGGCCTACGAGCAGTACTTC
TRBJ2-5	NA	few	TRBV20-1	CSANRPGAETQYF	TGCAGTGCTAACCGCCCAGGCGCAGAGACCCAGTACTTC
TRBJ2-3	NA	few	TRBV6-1	CAGQSSTDTQYF	TGTGCCGGCCAGTCTAGCACAGATACGCAGTATTTT
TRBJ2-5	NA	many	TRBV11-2	CASRGGETQYF	TGTGCCAGCAGGGGCGGGGAGACCCAGTACTTC
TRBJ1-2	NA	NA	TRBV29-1	CSVDTINYGYTF	TGCAGCGTTGACACAATTAACTATGGCTACACCTTC
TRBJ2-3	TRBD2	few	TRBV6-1	CASSESGVYTDTQYF	TGTGCCAGCAGTGAGAGCGGGGTCTACACAGATACGCAGTATTTT
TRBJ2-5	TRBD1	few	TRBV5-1	CASSAPGQGHQTQYF	TGCGCCAGCAGCGCACCGGGACAGGGTCATCAGACCCAGTACTTC
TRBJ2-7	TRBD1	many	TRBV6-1	CASSEDGTGAYEQYF	TGTGCCAGCAGTGAAGATGGGACAGGGGCCTACGAGCAGTACTTC
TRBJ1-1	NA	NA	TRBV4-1	CASSPVVNTEAFF	TGCGCCAGCAGCCCGGTGGTGAACACTGAAGCTTTCTTT
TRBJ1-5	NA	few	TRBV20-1	CSAISGNQPQHF	TGCAGTGCTATCTCGGGGAATCAGCCCCAGCATTTT
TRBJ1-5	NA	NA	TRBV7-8	CASSPDAGCNQPQHF	TGTGCCAGCAGCCCGGACGCGGGGTGCAATCAGCCCCAGCATTTT
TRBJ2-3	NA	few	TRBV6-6	CASSYAPRLAKATDTQYF	TGTGCCAGCAGTTACGCCCCCCGGCTAGCGAAGGCCACAGATACGCAGTATTTT
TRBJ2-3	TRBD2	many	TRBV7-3	CASSPLAGGGDTQYF	TGTGCCAGCAGCCCTCTAGCGGGGGGAGGGGATACGCAGTATTTT
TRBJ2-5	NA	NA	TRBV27	CASSPYEGETQYF	TGTGCCAGCAGTCCTTACGAAGGAGAGACCCAGTACTTC
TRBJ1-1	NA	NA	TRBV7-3	CASSLGIETEAFF	TGTGCCAGCAGCCTAGGGATTGAGACTGAAGCTTTCTTT
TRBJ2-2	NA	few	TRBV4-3	CASSQESGRYTGELFF	TGCGCCAGCAGCCAAGAGTCTGGACGGTACACCGGGGAGCTGTTTTTT
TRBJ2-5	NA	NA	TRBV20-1	CSAPIMGAETQYF	TGCAGTGCTCCAATTATGGGGGCTGAGACCCAGTACTTC
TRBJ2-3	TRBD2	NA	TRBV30	CAWSGRASGGPTHLDTQYF	TGTGCCTGGAGTGGGAGGGCTAGCGGGGGGCCGACACACCTCGATACGCAGTATTTT
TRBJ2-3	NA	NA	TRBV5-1	CASSLAGLGVADTQYF	TGCGCCAGCAGCTTGGCCGGTCTAGGGGTCGCAGATACGCAGTATTTT
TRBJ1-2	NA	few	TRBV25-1	CASSEQGFGYGYTF	TGTGCCAGCAGTGAGCAGGGCTTTGGCTATGGCTACACCTTC
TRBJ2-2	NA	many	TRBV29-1	CSVTSDTGELFF	TGCAGCGTCACCTCGGACACCGGGGAGCTGTTTTTT
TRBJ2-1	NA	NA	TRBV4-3	CASSQDPLGAYNEQFF	TGCGCCAGCAGCCAAGATCCGCTGGGGGCGTACAATGAGCAGTTCTTC
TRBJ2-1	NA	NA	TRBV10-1	CASSEDRSSYNEQFF	TGCGCCAGCAGTGAGGACAGGAGCTCCTACAATGAGCAGTTCTTC
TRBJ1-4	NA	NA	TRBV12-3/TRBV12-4	CASSLVGGSEKLFF	TGTGCCAGCAGTTTAGTTGGGGGAAGTGAAAAACTGTTTTTT
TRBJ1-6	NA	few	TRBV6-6	CASSYFGGTGSLHF	TGTGCCAGCAGTTACTTCGGGGGGACGGGATCCCTCCACTTT
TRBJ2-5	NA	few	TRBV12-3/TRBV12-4	CASSFQGGPETQYF	TGTGCCAGCAGTTTTCAGGGGGGCCCTGAGACCCAGTACTTC
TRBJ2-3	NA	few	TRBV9	CASSDNRASTDTQYF	TGTGCCAGCAGCGACAACAGGGCTAGCACAGATACGCAGTATTTT
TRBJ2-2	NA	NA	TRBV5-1	CASSLALGPGGELFF	TGCGCCAGCAGCTTGGCGCTAGGGCCCGGCGGGGAGCTGTTTTTT
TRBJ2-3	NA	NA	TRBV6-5	CASSGRRDPLIDTQYF	TGTGCCAGCAGTGGCCGCCGGGACCCCCTGATTGATACGCAGTATTTT
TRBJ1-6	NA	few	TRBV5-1	CASSGNSGGNSPLHF	TGCGCCAGCAGCGGGAACTCCGGGGGCAATTCACCCCTCCACTTT
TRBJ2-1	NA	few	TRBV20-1	CSASGRSSEQFF	TGCAGTGCTAGCGGGCGGTCGAGTGAGCAGTTCTTC
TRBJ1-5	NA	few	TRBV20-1	CSASPGGTQPQHF	TGCAGTGCGTCCCCCGGGGGTACTCAGCCCCAGCATTTT
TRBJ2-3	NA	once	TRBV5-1	CASSGTSRVRLRDTQYF	TGCGCCAGCAGCGGGACCTCGCGGGTCCGCCTCAGGGATACGCAGTATTTT
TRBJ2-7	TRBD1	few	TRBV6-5	CASSPAGTGRIEQYF	TGTGCCAGCAGTCCCGCCGGGACAGGGAGGATCGAGCAGTACTTC
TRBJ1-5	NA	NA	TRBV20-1	CSVRPGSHPQHF	TGCAGTGTAAGACCAGGGAGTCACCCCCAGCATTTT
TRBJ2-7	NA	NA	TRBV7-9	CASSSWGSYEQYF	TGTGCCAGCAGCTCATGGGGGTCCTACGAGCAGTACTTC
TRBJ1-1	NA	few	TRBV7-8	CASSLGTARTEAFF	TGTGCCAGCAGCTTAGGGACGGCGCGCACTGAAGCTTTCTTT
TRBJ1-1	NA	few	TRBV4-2	CASSQGVGAFF	TGTGCCAGCAGCCAAGGCGTTGGGGCTTTCTTT
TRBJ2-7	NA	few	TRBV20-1	CSARDKGVFFSYEQYF	TGCAGTGCTAGAGATAAGGGGGTGTTCTTCTCCTACGAGCAGTACTTC
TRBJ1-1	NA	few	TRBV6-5	CASSYGWGAEAFF	TGTGCCAGCAGTTACGGCTGGGGGGCTGAAGCTTTCTTT